A selection of T cell receptor beta chains follows, all from one sample in a study of blood T cell repertoires in COVID-19. Only in-frame clones appear in the TCRdb table, and some are missing; sequencing was by immunoSEQ multiplex PCR. The sample holds around 150,000 clones, roughly 88% seen once. What was sequenced was PBMCs or T cells enriched from blood (not recorded which). The source of these receptors is a man between 65 and 85 years old who had been exposed to COVID-19. The CDR3 runs from the conserved cysteine through the conserved F or W. A D gene is named only where the DNA matches it firmly. Clone size, where shown, is once, few, many, or a class for clones that have expanded.

J: TRBJ1-1; D: NA; size: NA; V: TRBV3-1/TRBV3-2; DNA: TGTGCCAGCAGCCAAGAGAGGGTCCGCCGCACTGAAGCTTTCTTT; CDR3: CASSQERVRRTEAFF
J: TRBJ1-2; D: TRBD1; size: NA; V: TRBV19; DNA: TGTGCCAGTAGTCCTCGACAGGGTGGCAACTATGGCTACACCTTC; CDR3: CASSPRQGGNYGYTF
J: TRBJ2-4; D: TRBD2; size: NA; V: TRBV27; DNA: TGTGCCAGCAGTTCGGGGGGGTTAGCCAAAAACATTCAGTACTTC; CDR3: CASSSGGLAKNIQYF
J: TRBJ1-1; D: TRBD1; size: NA; V: TRBV7-2; DNA: TGTGCCAGCAGCCCCGGACAGGAAAACACTGAAGCTTTCTTT; CDR3: CASSPGQENTEAFF
J: TRBJ2-7; D: TRBD2; size: NA; V: TRBV7-8; DNA: TGTGCCAGCAGCTTTAAACGGGAGGGGGGAGAGCAGTACTTC; CDR3: CASSFKREGGEQYF
J: TRBJ1-2; D: TRBD1; size: NA; V: TRBV5-5; DNA: TGTGCCAGCAGCTGGGACAGGCCCAACTATGGCTACACCTTC; CDR3: CASSWDRPNYGYTF
J: TRBJ1-5; D: NA; size: NA; V: TRBV2; DNA: TGTGCCAGCAGGGGGACGAGGGACTATAGCAATCAGCCCCAGCATTTT; CDR3: CASRGTRDYSNQPQHF
J: TRBJ1-3; D: NA; size: NA; V: TRBV15; DNA: TGTGCCACCAGCAGAGATAGCTCTGGAAACACCATATATTTT; CDR3: CATSRDSSGNTIYF
J: TRBJ2-7; D: NA; size: NA; V: TRBV9; DNA: TGTGCCAGTCTTAAGGGGAAGCCAGACGAGCAGTACTTC; CDR3: CASLKGKPDEQYF
J: TRBJ1-2; D: NA; size: once; V: TRBV10-3; DNA: TGTGCCATCAGTGAGGACAGCTCAAACTATGGCTACACCTTC; CDR3: CAISEDSSNYGYTF
J: TRBJ1-2; D: NA; size: NA; V: TRBV11-2; DNA: TGTGCCAGCAGCTTAAAACAGTATGGCTACACCTTC; CDR3: CASSLKQYGYTF
J: TRBJ2-5; D: TRBD1; size: once; V: TRBV10-3; DNA: TGTGCCATCAGTGAGTCGACAGGGGGTTTCCAAGAGACCCAGTACTTC; CDR3: CAISESTGGFQETQYF
J: TRBJ1-5; D: TRBD1; size: NA; V: TRBV4-3; DNA: TGCGCCAGCAGCCAAGGGCCAGGGGGAGATCAGCCCCAGCATTTT; CDR3: CASSQGPGGDQPQHF
J: TRBJ1-2; D: NA; size: NA; V: TRBV20-1; DNA: TGCAGTGCTAGTCGCGGGGACCCTGGCTACACCTTC; CDR3: CSASRGDPGYTF
J: TRBJ2-7; D: NA; size: NA; V: TRBV30; DNA: TGTGCCTGCAAGTTAACAGGGAAACGCTCCTACGAGCAGTACTTC; CDR3: CACKLTGKRSYEQYF
J: TRBJ2-7; D: TRBD2; size: NA; V: TRBV5-6; DNA: TGTGCCAGCAGCTTGGGCCAGCGGGGGGACTACGAGCAGTACTTC; CDR3: CASSLGQRGDYEQYF
J: TRBJ1-4; D: NA; size: few; V: TRBV30; DNA: TGTGCCTGGAGTGCGGGAAGGAGTGAAAAACTGTTTTTT; CDR3: CAWSAGRSEKLFF
J: TRBJ1-4; D: NA; size: NA; V: TRBV7-2; DNA: TGTGCCAGCAGCCTGACACAGGGTCGTAATGAAAAACTGTTTTTT; CDR3: CASSLTQGRNEKLFF
J: TRBJ2-7; D: NA; size: NA; V: TRBV27; DNA: TGTGCCAGCAGCCCATCCGGGACACCAATTTACGAGCAGTACTTC; CDR3: CASSPSGTPIYEQYF
J: TRBJ2-7; D: TRBD2; size: NA; V: TRBV7-2; DNA: TGTGCCAGCAGCTTGTCGGGGGGTCTCTCCTACGAGCAGTACTTC; CDR3: CASSLSGGLSYEQYF
J: TRBJ1-1; D: NA; size: NA; V: TRBV30; DNA: TGTGCCTGGAGTGTACGGGTAAGAGCTTTCTTT; CDR3: CAWSVRVRAFF
J: TRBJ1-2; D: TRBD1; size: NA; V: TRBV30; DNA: TGTGCCTGGAGTAAGCGACAGGGTCGCTATGGCTACACCTTC; CDR3: CAWSKRQGRYGYTF
J: TRBJ2-2; D: NA; size: NA; V: TRBV9; DNA: TGTGCCAGCGGAGCCCTAGGGGGAACCACCGGGGAGCTGTTTTTT; CDR3: CASGALGGTTGELFF
J: TRBJ1-2; D: NA; size: NA; V: TRBV7-2; DNA: TGTGCCAGCAGCTTGATAACGGGGTATGGCTACACCTTC; CDR3: CASSLITGYGYTF
J: TRBJ1-2; D: NA; size: NA; V: TRBV7-2; DNA: TGTGCCAGCAGCCCTATGTTATTAGCTAACTATGGCTACACCTTC; CDR3: CASSPMLLANYGYTF
J: TRBJ2-3; D: TRBD2; size: NA; V: TRBV24-1; DNA: TGTGCCACCAGTGCTAGCGGGAGGAGAGAAGATACGCAGTATTTT; CDR3: CATSASGRREDTQYF
J: TRBJ2-1; D: TRBD2; size: NA; V: TRBV4-2; DNA: TGTGCCAGCAGCCAAGATAAGCGGGGGCCCACCTACAATGAGCAGTTCTTC; CDR3: CASSQDKRGPTYNEQFF